The rows below give T cell receptor beta chains drawn from one sample of a study of cytomegalovirus exposure and HLA in healthy donors. Clones were sequenced by immunoSEQ multiplex PCR, and TCRdb holds only the in-frame ones, with some missing. The table records approximately 170,000 clones, roughly 80% of them present only once. Sequencing was done on a sample of PBMCs. These receptors originate from a man aged 45 to 65 in good health and CMV-seropositive. Both conserved end residues are part of each CDR3. D genes are given only for firm matches. The size entry is marked missing in some rows and otherwise reads once, few, many or a size class.

NA,TRBV5-1,14,NA,TRBJ2-7,CASSLGQVGYEQYF,TGCGCCAGCAGCTTGGGACAGGTAGGATACGAGCAGTACTTC
TRBD2,TRBV10-3,14,few,TRBJ2-3,CAIRAGGPPDTQYF,TGTGCCATCAGGGCGGGAGGGCCCCCAGATACGCAGTATTTT
TRBD2,TRBV7-8,16,NA,TRBJ2-5,CASSLAGSGRRETQYF,TGTGCCAGCAGCTTAGCGGGTAGCGGGAGAAGAGAGACCCAGTACTTC
NA,TRBV28,14,NA,TRBJ1-2,CASSLLQGRDGYTF,TGTGCCAGCAGTTTACTGCAGGGAAGGGATGGCTACACCTTC
TRBD1,TRBV11-2,15,NA,TRBJ2-3,CASGRAGPGGDTQYF,TGTGCCAGCGGGCGAGCGGGCCCAGGGGGCGATACGCAGTATTTT
TRBD1,TRBV7-2,15,NA,TRBJ1-1,CASSLRRTGVSEAFF,TGTGCCAGCAGCTTACGACGGACAGGGGTCTCTGAAGCTTTCTTT
NA,TRBV6-5,14,few,TRBJ1-2,CASSPRGGEYGYTF,TGTGCCAGCAGTCCCCGGGGGGGGGAATATGGCTACACCTTC
NA,TRBV7-2,12,NA,TRBJ2-1,CASSFRRGSQFF,TGTGCCAGCAGCTTCCGGCGAGGGAGTCAGTTCTTC
NA,TRBV5-6,14,NA,TRBJ2-7,CASSFVSLTYEQYF,TGTGCCAGCAGCTTTGTTTCCCTTACCTACGAGCAGTACTTC
NA,TRBV30,11,NA,TRBJ1-2,CAWSLVDSYTF,TGTGCCTGGAGTTTGGTAGATAGCTACACCTTC
TRBD1,TRBV7-8,16,NA,TRBJ2-7,CASTPGGRLRSYEQYF,TGTGCCAGCACCCCAGGGGGCAGGTTGCGCTCCTACGAGCAGTACTTC
NA,TRBV4-1,17,NA,TRBJ1-4,CASSQVLRRRTNEKLFF,TGCGCCAGCAGCCAGGTCCTAAGGAGGCGAACTAATGAAAAACTGTTTTTT
TRBD1,TRBV4-3,15,NA,TRBJ2-7,CASSQLPGQEYEQYF,TGCGCCAGCAGCCAGCTCCCGGGACAGGAGTACGAGCAGTACTTC
NA,TRBV30,12,once,TRBJ1-2,CAFNPGERGYTF,TGTGCCTTTAATCCAGGGGAGCGCGGCTACACCTTC
TRBD2,TRBV7-8,16,NA,TRBJ2-7,CASSYPLAGGPYEQYF,TGTGCCAGCAGTTATCCTCTAGCGGGGGGTCCCTACGAGCAGTACTTC
NA,TRBV15,16,NA,TRBJ2-1,CATSSRRSLVVNEQFF,TGTGCCACCAGCAGCCGGCGCTCTCTAGTGGTCAATGAGCAGTTCTTC
NA,TRBV19,11,NA,TRBJ2-3,CASTQADTQYF,TGTGCCAGTACCCAGGCAGATACGCAGTATTTT
NA,TRBV11-2,12,once,TRBJ2-7,CASSGDSYEQYF,TGTGCCAGCAGCGGAGACAGCTACGAGCAGTACTTC
TRBD2,TRBV5-1,15,once,TRBJ2-5,CASSYQTSGGETQYF,TGCGCCAGCAGCTACCAGACTAGCGGGGGGGAGACCCAGTACTTC
NA,TRBV11-2,15,NA,TRBJ1-2,CASRPIGGAIYGYTF,TGTGCCAGCAGGCCTATTGGGGGCGCGATCTATGGCTACACCTTC
TRBD1,TRBV5-1,14,NA,TRBJ2-7,CASSLTGMYNEQYF,TGCGCCAGCAGCCTGACAGGGATGTACAACGAGCAGTACTTC
TRBD1,TRBV5-1,15,NA,TRBJ2-7,CASSPIAGGDYEQYF,TGCGCCAGCAGTCCGATAGCAGGGGGTGACTACGAGCAGTACTTC
TRBD2,TRBV5-5,17,NA,TRBJ2-7,CASSREGTSGREYEQYF,TGTGCCAGCAGCCGGGAAGGGACTAGCGGGAGAGAATACGAGCAGTACTTC
NA,TRBV19,15,NA,TRBJ1-5,CASSPEVGTNQPQHF,TGTGCCAGTAGTCCAGAGGTGGGTACCAATCAGCCCCAGCATTTT
TRBD2,TRBV7-2,18,NA,TRBJ2-1,CASSLGPIAGGLYNEQFF,TGTGCCAGCAGCTTAGGCCCTATAGCGGGAGGCCTCTACAATGAGCAGTTCTTC
TRBD1,TRBV6-4,10,NA,TRBJ2-7,CASRGGTGWF,TGTGCCAGCAGGGGGGGGACAGGGTGGTTC
NA,TRBV5-1,15,few,TRBJ2-6,CASGAMSSGANVLTF,TGCGCCAGCGGGGCAATGAGCTCTGGGGCCAACGTCCTGACTTTC
NA,TRBV30,13,NA,TRBJ1-5,CAWSLDSKRPQHF,TGTGCCTGGAGCTTAGACAGCAAACGGCCCCAGCATTTT
NA,TRBV5-5,13,NA,TRBJ2-7,CASSHTGIYEQYF,TGTGCCAGCAGTCACACAGGGATCTACGAGCAGTACTTC
NA,TRBV7-9,13,NA,TRBJ1-2,CASSLDTNYGYTF,TGTGCCAGCAGCTTGGACACCAACTATGGCTACACCTTC
TRBD2,TRBV4-1,14,once,TRBJ2-1,CASSPAGTRAEQFF,TGCGCCAGCAGCCCGGCCGGGACTAGGGCTGAGCAGTTCTTC